The 6 T cell receptor beta chains given below trace back to one sample, sequenced in a study of blood T cell repertoires in COVID-19. Profiling relied on immunoSEQ multiplex PCR, and the TCRdb table lists in-frame clones only, not all of them. Of approximately 300,000 clones listed, around 83% are singletons. Specimen: peripheral blood. All receptors derive from a woman aged 50 to 60 with acute or convalescent COVID-19.

Notes on this clone: Other DNA variants within this sample encode the same CDR3. This chain links TRBV4-2 with TRBJ2-5; 8 bases align to TRBD2. Germline CDR1 reads LGHNA; CDR2 reads YNFKEQ. The CDR3 loop spans 14 amino acids. J was trimmed by 2 bases and V by 2 bases; bases with no gene match: 1. DNA for the CDR3: TGTGCCAGCAGCCAACCGGGGGGGCAAGAGACCCAGTACTTC. This gives the protein CASSQPGGQETQYF.

The gene calls are TRBV4-2 and TRBJ2-1; 9 bases are a match to TRBD1. Germline trimming cut 2 bases from V and 7 bases from J; bases unmatched to any gene: 9. The CDR3 spans 16 residues. Per germline, CDR1 LGHNA and CDR2 YNFKEQ. CDR3 nucleotide sequence: TGTGCCAGCAGCCAAATTGGGACAGGGCCTAGAAATGAGCAGTTCTTC. Translating it yields CASSQIGTGPRNEQFF.

The chain uses TRBV14 and TRBJ1-2, with 7 bases aligning to TRBD1. Trimming removed 2 bases from V and 4 bases from J; junction bases left unmatched: 10. Germline V gene sequence: CDR1 SGHDN, CDR2 FVKESK. The CDR3 loop spans 16 amino acids. As DNA, the CDR3 is TGTGCCAGCAGCCAACTCCGGCAGGGGGACCTCTATGGCTACACCTTC. Its protein product is CASSQLRQGDLYGYTF.

As DNA, the CDR3 is TGTGCCAGCAGTGAACCCCCGACTGAAGCTTTCTTT. It codes for CASSEPPTEAFF. V usage is TRBV2 and J usage is TRBJ1-1; no clear D gene. The germline V gene has CDR1 SNHLY and CDR2 FYNNEI. The V and J ends lost 2 bases and 5 bases respectively, with 6 bases between them. CDR3 length equals 12 residues.

V usage is TRBV4-2 and J usage is TRBJ1-5; 8 bases are shared with TRBD1. The trim removed 4 bases at V and 3 bases at J, leaving 8 bases unmatched. Looked up from germline, CDR1 is LGHNA and CDR2 is YNFKEQ. CDR3 length: 16 residues. The CDR3 DNA reads TGTGCCAGCAGCCGAGGAACAGGGGGGGACAATCAGCCCCAGCATTTT. As protein: CASSRGTGGDNQPQHF.

The chain uses TRBV19 and TRBJ2-1; 7 bases line up with TRBD2. J gave up 2 bases and V 7 bases, and 14 bases lay outside the gene matches. The CDR3 covers 17 residues. Germline V CDR1 and CDR2: LNHDA, SQIVND (reference sequence). CDR3 DNA: TGTGCCAGTACTAAAATGCTGGATGGGGGGGCCTACAATGAGCAGTTCTTC. This translates into CASTKMLDGGAYNEQFF.